The 32 T cell receptor beta chains below were found in one sample sequenced in a study of CD8+ T cells in alopecia areata. Treatment meaning: oral pan-JAK inhibitor, 5-10 mg twice daily. Extracted from the samples, RNA was reverse transcribed into cDNA to serve as the sequencing template. Sequencing used immunoSEQ multiplex PCR; TCRdb keeps in-frame clones, though not all of them. The sample has 150,000 to 250,000 clones; about three fifths are singletons. The sequencing used CD4+ T cells sorted from blood, collected at week 4, from a patient treated with tofacitinib. The receptor source for this set is a human donor with alopecia areata.

The chain is built from TRBV29-1 and TRBJ2-3; tentatively, D is TRBD1 or TRBD2 (6 bases each). Germline V gene sequence: CDR1 SQVTM, CDR2 ANQGSEA. V lost 7 bases and J lost 8, with 22 bases in between. The CDR3 spans 14 residues. The CDR3 nucleotides read TGCAGCGGCCGGTCCCCCGGGGGCCCTAGTACGCAGTATTTT. It is translated as CSGRSPGGPSTQYF.

This chain links TRBV29-1 with TRBJ1-2; tentative D call: TRBD1 (5 bases). The V end lost 7 bases, the J end lost 2 bases, and 8 bases lay between the germline ends. Germline V gene sequence: CDR1 SQVTM, CDR2 ANQGSEA. The CDR3 covers 11 residues. The CDR3 nucleotides read TGCAGCGGACAGCAGAACTATGGCTACACCTTC. Translation gives CSGQQNYGYTF.

This clone has just a few counts. The chain is built from TRBV7-2 and TRBJ1-5, with TRBD1 matching 7 bases. Trimming cost V 5 bases and J 7 bases; bases outside gene matches: 11. Germline V lookup: CDR1 SGHTA, CDR2 FQGNSA. The CDR3 sequence is 15 residues long. The CDR3 spells CASSRNGGGGQPQHF. The CDR3 DNA sequence: TGTGCCAGCAGCCGGAATGGAGGGGGCGGACAGCCCCAGCATTTT.

This clone occurred a few times. J is TRBJ2-3 and V is TRBV29-1; D is perhaps TRBD1 (6 bases). V lost 6 bases and J lost 0, with 13 bases in between. Germline loops: CDR1 SQVTM, CDR2 ANQGSEA. The length of the CDR3 is 14 residues. CDR3 DNA: TGCAGCGTCGTCAGGGGATGGAGCACAGATACGCAGTATTTT. It specifies CSVVRGWSTDTQYF.

The rearrangement links TRBV5-1 to TRBJ2-7; tentative D call: TRBD1 (6 bases). Per the germline V gene, CDR1 is SGHRS and CDR2 is YFSETQ. This CDR3 is built from 15 residues. V lost 0 bases, J lost 0 bases, and 10 bases lay in between. Here the CDR3 DNA reads TGCGCCAGCAGCTTGGGACAGGCCATCTCCTACGAGCAGTACTTC. Amino acid sequence: CASSLGQAISYEQYF. Based on the CDR3 plus reference TRBV5-1 and TRBJ2-7, the full variable domain is KAGVTQTPRYLIKTRGQQVTLSCSPISGHRSVSWYQQTPGQGLQFLFEYFSETQRNKGNFPGRFSGRQFSNSRSEMNVSTLELGDSALYLCASSLGQAISYEQYFGPGTRLTVT.

V is TRBV28 and J is TRBJ2-1; TRBD2 agrees at 10 bases. In germline, CDR1 is MDHEN, CDR2 SYDVKM. Trimming cost V 8 bases and J 6 bases; bases outside gene matches: 7. The CDR3 consists of 14 residues. CDR3: CASSSGGASNEQFF. CDR3 nucleotides: TGTGCCAGCTCTAGCGGGGGCGCCTCCAATGAGCAGTTCTTC. Using reference TRBV28 and TRBJ2-1 for the parts outside the CDR3, the full variable domain is DVKVTQSSRYLVKRTGEKVFLECVQDMDHENMFWYRQDPGLGLRLIYFSYDVKMKEKGDIPEGYSVSREKKERFSLILESASTNQTSMYLCASSSGGASNEQFFGPGTRLTVL.

V is TRBV2 and J is TRBJ2-1, with a weak D call TRBD2 (5 bases). CDR1 is SNHLY and CDR2 is FYNNEI in the germline V gene. The ends were cut back, 4 bases at V and 15 bases at J, with 10 bases in the middle. This CDR3 contains 10 residues. The CDR3 protein is CASSGGLGFF. The CDR3 DNA sequence: TGTGCCAGCAGTGGAGGGTTAGGGTTCTTC.

This clone was seen only a few times. CDR3 in amino acids: CASSQLLAGAWETQYF. In DNA form, the CDR3 reads TGTGCCAGCAGCCAGCTACTAGCGGGGGCTTGGGAGACCCAGTACTTC. The chain couples TRBV4-2 to TRBJ2-5; 11 nucleotides agree with TRBD2. The trim removed 3 bases at V and 5 bases at J, leaving 8 bases unmatched. CDR3 length equals 16 residues. Germline V CDR1 and CDR2: LGHNA, YNFKEQ.

This clone was counted only a few times. This rearrangement joins TRBV29-1 to TRBJ1-1; D may be TRBD1 (6 bases). Trimming took off 7 bases at V and 1 base at J, with 16 bases between the two ends. Germline V gene data show CDR1 as SQVTM and CDR2 as ANQGSEA. This CDR3 comprises 14 residues. For the CDR3, the DNA is TGCAGCGCCGTCGGGGGGCCGGCGAACACTGAAGCTTTCTTT. Its translation is CSAVGGPANTEAFF.

This clone was recorded a few times. V is TRBV4-3 and J is TRBJ1-4; TRBD1 aligns across 9 bases. Trimming took 2 bases from V and 5 from J; bases not matched to a gene: 3. The germline V gene encodes CDR1 LGHNA and CDR2 YSLEER. The CDR3 extends over 15 amino acids. CDR3: CASSQIGTGNEKLFF. As DNA, the CDR3 is TGCGCCAGCAGCCAAATTGGGACAGGGAATGAAAAACTGTTTTTT.

V is TRBV5-1 and J is TRBJ2-6; D is undetermined. The CDR3 is 14 amino acids. Germline V gives CDR1 SGHRS, CDR2 YFSETQ. V lost 0 bases and J 4 bases, leaving 5 bases between the germline ends. For the CDR3, the DNA is TGCGCCAGCAGCTTGGATGGGGGGGCCAACGTCCTGACTTTC. This encodes CASSLDGGANVLTF.

This clone has just a few counts. The V and J genes are TRBV21-1 and TRBJ2-1; the DNA was not compared with TRBD2, the D call given in the table. TRBV21-1 is assigned pseudogene status. The CDR3 extends over 11 amino acids. CDR3 coding DNA: TGTGCCCCACTAGCGGGGAATGAGCAGTTCTTC. Amino acids: CAPLAGNEQFF.

The chain joins TRBV6-5 to TRBJ1-5, with TRBD1 identical over 8 bases. Germline V gives CDR1 MNHEY, CDR2 SVGAGI. The CDR3 has 14 amino acids. J was trimmed by 5 bases and V by 6 bases; bases with no gene match: 6. CDR3 sequence (DNA): TGTGCCAGCAGCCTCGGGACAGGCGATCAGCCCCAGCATTTT. It codes for CASSLGTGDQPQHF.

This clone was detected only a few times. The chain recombines TRBV4-1 with TRBJ2-2; 9 positions match TRBD1. The CDR3 runs 17 residues. Germline values: CDR1 MGHRA, CDR2 YSYEKL. Trimming took 2 bases from V and 2 from J; bases not matched to a gene: 6. The CDR3 DNA reads as TGCGCCAGCAGCCAAAGAACGGGACAGGGAAACACCGGGGAGCTGTTTTTT. It codes for CASSQRTGQGNTGELFF.

This clone was recorded only once. The V and J genes are TRBV18 and TRBJ1-2, with 7 bases aligning to TRBD1. Per the germline V gene, CDR1 is KGHSH and CDR2 is LQKENI. Trimming took 2 bases from V and 8 from J; bases not matched to a gene: 8. The CDR3 loop spans 14 amino acids. The CDR3 nucleotides read TGTGCCAGCTCACCAAAGCGTACAGGGGAGGGCTACACCTTC. It codes for CASSPKRTGEGYTF.

This clone occurred a few times. The chain links TRBV27 to TRBJ1-1; no reliable D call. The germline V and J ends were trimmed by 0 bases and 1 base, with 9 bases remaining between them. The CDR3 is 15 amino acids. Germline V gives CDR1 MNHEY, CDR2 SMNVEV (reference sequence). Written as DNA, the CDR3 is TGTGCCAGCAGTTTATCCTACATTAAGAACACTGAAGCTTTCTTT. Translating it yields CASSLSYIKNTEAFF.

This clone was detected a few times. The J gene is TRBJ1-2, the V gene TRBV29-1; D not certain. The CDR3 is 13 amino acids. The ends were cut back, 7 bases at V and 4 bases at J, with 16 bases in the middle. Germline lookup yields CDR1 SQVTM and CDR2 ANQGSEA. The CDR3 DNA follows: TGCAGCGCTGGGAATGGCAGGTTCTATGGCTACACCTTC. As protein: CSAGNGRFYGYTF.

This clone was recorded a few times. The J gene is TRBJ2-2, the V gene TRBV5-1, with D unclear. The ends were cut back, 0 bases at V and 1 base at J, with 7 bases in the middle. Germline CDR1 reads SGHRS; CDR2 reads YFSETQ. This CDR3 region has 15 residues. CDR3 DNA: TGCGCCAGCAGCTTGGTCGTCGGGAACACCGGGGAGCTGTTTTTT. This encodes CASSLVVGNTGELFF.

The genes are TRBV28 and TRBJ2-3, with D unresolved. From germline, CDR1 is MDHEN and CDR2 SYDVKM. This CDR3 contains 14 residues. Trimming took 6 bases from V and 4 from J, leaving 14 bases between them. The chain's CDR3 is CASSLTGRSDTQYF. CDR3 sequence (DNA): TGTGCCAGCAGCCTGACGGGTCGGTCAGATACGCAGTATTTT.

This clone has only one observation. The V call is TRBV6-5, the J call TRBJ2-1; perhaps TRBD2 as D (6 bases). Germline V gene lookup returns CDR1 MNHEY and CDR2 SVGAGI. V gave up 0 bases and J gave up 9 bases, with 18 bases separating them. The CDR3 runs 16 residues. For the CDR3, the DNA is TGTGCCAGCAGTTACTCCAGACTGACTAGTTTGGGTGAGCAGTTCTTC. Residues: CASSYSRLTSLGEQFF.

The table lists this clone with a few counts. The chain recombines TRBV19 with TRBJ1-5; perhaps TRBD1 as D (6 bases). V was cut by 6 bases and J by 3 bases, with 9 bases left in between. The CDR3 extends over 13 amino acids. The germline V gene has CDR1 LNHDA and CDR2 SQIVND (reference sequence). The CDR3 loop is CASSTGYNQPQHF. DNA of the CDR3: TGTGCCAGTAGCACAGGGTACAATCAGCCCCAGCATTTT.

This clone was seen a single time. This rearrangement joins TRBV25-1 to TRBJ1-2, with a possible D match to TRBD1 (6 bases). This CDR3 region has 14 residues. Germline assignment: CDR1 MGHDK and CDR2 SYGVNS. V lost 8 bases to trimming and J lost 6 bases, with 19 bases between them. The CDR3 protein is CASSTSRGGDGYTF. Here the CDR3 DNA reads TGTGCCAGCTCTACCTCCAGGGGTGGGGATGGCTACACCTTC.

The rearrangement joins TRBV28 to TRBJ2-6; no reliable D call. CDR1 MDHEN and CDR2 SYDVKM come from the germline V gene. The CDR3 extends over 16 amino acids. The V end lost 6 bases, the J end lost 0 bases, and 12 bases lay between the germline ends. Here the CDR3 DNA reads TGTGCCAGCAGCGTCAGACCGATCTCTGGGGCCAACGTCCTGACTTTC. Translation gives CASSVRPISGANVLTF.

V and J are TRBV29-1 and TRBJ2-2, with D perhaps TRBD1 (6 bases). CDR3 length equals 15 residues. Germline lookup yields CDR1 SQVTM and CDR2 ANQGSEA. The V end lost 3 bases, the J end lost 0 bases, and 11 bases lay between the germline ends. The CDR3 reads CSVDDGTPNTGELFF. For the CDR3, the DNA is TGCAGCGTTGATGATGGGACACCGAACACCGGGGAGCTGTTTTTT.

V gene TRBV13 combines with J gene TRBJ2-7, with 7 bases lining up with TRBD2. The germline CDR1 and CDR2 sequences are PRHDT and FYEKMQ (reference sequence). This CDR3 has 15 amino acids. V was pared by 5 bases and J by 0 bases, with 7 bases of the junction left unmatched. CDR3 region: CASSPPGGGSYEQYF. CDR3 coding DNA: TGTGCCAGCAGCCCCCCCGGCGGGGGCTCCTACGAGCAGTACTTC.

The rearrangement joins TRBV30 to TRBJ1-3; D is unresolved. Germline V lookup: CDR1 GTSNPN, CDR2 SVGIG (reference sequence). This CDR3 spans 12 amino acids. Trimming removed 3 bases at V and 3 bases at J, with 6 bases between. The CDR3 here is CAWSPYGNTIYF. The CDR3 bases are TGTGCCTGGAGCCCTTATGGAAACACCATATATTTT.

CDR3 sequence reads: CAISKDRGAYEQYF. The CDR3 coding sequence is TGTGCCATCAGCAAAGACAGAGGGGCCTACGAGCAGTACTTC. The rearrangement links TRBV10-3 to TRBJ2-7; the D gene could be TRBD1 or TRBD2 (5 bases each). The CDR3 is 14 residues long. In germline, CDR1 is ENHRY, CDR2 SYGVKD. V lost 6 bases and J 2 bases, leaving 14 bases between the germline ends.

The genes are TRBV4-1 and TRBJ1-5; D unresolved. Trimming cost V 1 base and J 4 bases, with 14 bases left between them. The germline V gene has CDR1 MGHRA and CDR2 YSYEKL. The CDR3 has 16 amino acids. The CDR3 DNA reads as TGCGCCAGCAGCCAAGGGGAGGCGTTGAAGAATCAGCCCCAGCATTTT. Its protein product is CASSQGEALKNQPQHF.

The chain has TRBV9 and TRBJ2-5, with D maybe TRBD1 (5 bases). The CDR3 length is 13 residues. Germline values: CDR1 SGDLS, CDR2 YYNGEE. The V gene lost 0 bases and the J gene lost 5 bases, with 8 bases spanning the gap. CDR3 region: CASSVGQQETQYF. CDR3 bases: TGTGCCAGCAGCGTAGGACAGCAGGAGACCCAGTACTTC.

This clone was counted once. This chain uses TRBV30 with TRBJ2-3; D remains ambiguous. The CDR3 consists of 10 residues. V lost 3 bases to trimming and J lost 5 bases, with 3 bases between them. CDR1 and CDR2 (germline): GTSNPN, SVGIG (reference sequence). CDR3 bases: TGTGCCTGGAGCCGAGATACGCAGTATTTT. Translating gives CAWSRDTQYF.

This chain links TRBV30 with TRBJ2-7, with 7 bases aligning to TRBD2. Unmatched junction bases numbered 13, after V lost 2 bases and J lost 6 bases. CDR3 length: 15 amino acids. Germline CDR1 is GTSNPN and CDR2 is SVGIG (reference sequence). CDR3 protein: CAWSRKGGELSEQYF. In nucleotides, the CDR3 is TGTGCCTGGAGTAGGAAGGGAGGGGAGTTGTCCGAGCAGTACTTC.

The V gene is TRBV7-2, the J gene TRBJ1-2; 7 positions match TRBD1. Unmatched junction bases numbered 4, after V lost 3 bases and J lost 3 bases. The germline V gene encodes CDR1 SGHTA and CDR2 FQGNSA. The CDR3 is 14 residues long. CDR3 sequence: CASSFGTAHYGYTF. The CDR3 nucleotides read TGTGCCAGCAGCTTCGGGACAGCCCACTATGGCTACACCTTC.